Shown below are 10 T cell receptor beta chains from a single sample sequenced in a study of blood T cell repertoires in COVID-19. Only in-frame clones appear in the TCRdb table, and some are missing; sequencing was by immunoSEQ multiplex PCR. The sample records about 83,000 clones, 70% to 90% being singletons. The sample taken for sequencing was peripheral blood. The receptors come from an elderly woman in a cohort sampled during active or convalescent COVID-19.

A single count supports this clone. The rearrangement links TRBV18 to TRBJ2-1, with 8 nucleotides matching TRBD2. Germline lookup yields CDR1 KGHSH and CDR2 LQKENI. V shed 2 bases and J 5 bases; nucleotides not matched to a gene: 8. The CDR3 extends over 16 amino acids. CDR3 nucleotides: TGTGCCAGCTCACCATTATCCCTAGCGGGCAACAATGAGCAGTTCTTC. Translation: CASSPLSLAGNNEQFF. Full variable domain (outside the CDR3, taken from reference TRBV18 and TRBJ2-1): NAGVMQNPRHLVRRRGQEARLRCSPMKGHSHVYWYRQLPEEGLKFMVYLQKENIIDESGMPKERFSAEFPKEGPSILRIQQVVRGDSAAYFCASSPLSLAGNNEQFFGPGTRLTVL.

CDR3 bases: TGCGCCAGCAGTGTGAGCGGGAAGGGTCTTACCGGGGAGCTGTTTTTT. It codes for CASSVSGKGLTGELFF. The rearrangement uses TRBV10-1 and TRBJ2-2; 7 bases map to TRBD2. Germline V CDR1 and CDR2: WNHNN, SYGVQD (reference sequence). The V and J ends lost 4 bases and 5 bases, in that order; junction bases with no gene match: 10. This CDR3 region has 16 residues.

This CDR3 reads CASSFGGGPLHF. In DNA, the CDR3 is TGTGCCAGCAGTTTTGGGGGGGGCCCCCTCCACTTT. V usage is TRBV28 and J usage is TRBJ1-6, with D possibly matching TRBD1 (6 bases). V gave up 3 bases and J gave up 13 bases, with 10 bases separating them. The CDR3 covers 12 residues. CDR1 and CDR2 (germline): MDHEN, SYDVKM.

V gene TRBV3-1 (or the pseudogene TRBV3-2) combines with J gene TRBJ2-1; TRBD2 matches 8 bases. The V gene end was trimmed by 0 bases and the J gene end by 10 bases; junction bases not matched to a gene: 8. This CDR3 is built from 15 residues. Germline CDR1 reads LGHDT; CDR2 reads YNNKEL (reference sequence). The CDR3 bases are TGTGCCAGCAGCCAAGATGGGACTAGGTCCTGGGAGCAGTTCTTC. It yields the protein CASSQDGTRSWEQFF.

This clone showed up just a few times. V gene TRBV7-2 combines with J gene TRBJ1-2; tentatively, D is TRBD1 (5 bases). CDR3 length: 16 amino acids. Looked up from germline, CDR1 is SGHTA and CDR2 is FQGNSA. Trimming cost V 5 bases and J 8 bases, with 24 bases left between them. The CDR3 sequence: CASSPGGVWDPEGYTF. The CDR3 DNA sequence: TGTGCCAGCAGCCCCGGGGGGGTGTGGGACCCTGAGGGCTACACCTTC.

The rearrangement uses TRBV18 and TRBJ2-5; TRBD2 matches at 9 bases. The germline V gene encodes CDR1 KGHSH and CDR2 LQKENI. V lost 3 bases, J lost 5 bases, and 10 bases stayed unmatched. This CDR3 is 16 amino acids long. The CDR3 DNA sequence: TGTGCCAGCTCACCTTTCCAGCGGGAGGTCGGGGAGACCCAGTACTTC. The encoded protein is CASSPFQREVGETQYF.

The CDR3 sequence: CASSLAPGHIQETQYF. The CDR3 DNA follows: TGTGCCAGCAGCTTGGCCCCGGGACACATACAAGAGACCCAGTACTTC. J is TRBJ2-5 and V is TRBV5-4; a weak D match, TRBD1 (6 bases). CDR1 is SGHNT and CDR2 is YYREEE in the germline V gene (reference sequence). The CDR3 runs to 16 residues. The V gene lost 0 bases and the J gene lost 2 bases, with 14 bases spanning the gap.

This clone occurred a few times. The chain couples TRBV4-1 to TRBJ1-5; weak D call: TRBD1 (5 bases). The V and J ends lost 2 bases and 1 base respectively, with 9 bases between them. CDR1 and CDR2 (germline): MGHRA, YSYEKL. The CDR3 totals 15 residues. CDR3 loop: CASSQTTESNQPQHF. CDR3 nucleotide sequence: TGCGCCAGCAGCCAAACGACAGAGAGCAATCAGCCCCAGCATTTT.

The chain recombines TRBV11-2 with TRBJ1-1; 9 bases are a match to TRBD1. The CDR3 loop spans 15 amino acids. V lost 4 bases, J lost 6 bases, and 9 bases stayed unmatched. CDR1 is SGHAT and CDR2 is FQNNGV in the germline V gene. The CDR3 is CASSSRGQGFAEAFF. CDR3 DNA: TGTGCCAGCAGCTCCCGGGGACAGGGCTTCGCTGAAGCTTTCTTT.

The chain combines TRBV7-3 with TRBJ2-3; 11 nucleotides align to TRBD2. V gave up 6 bases and J gave up 6 bases; unmatched junction bases: 5. Germline loops: CDR1 SGHTA, CDR2 FQGTGA. The CDR3 length is 14 residues. The CDR3 loop reads CASSVSGRADTQYF. The CDR3 DNA reads as TGTGCCAGCAGTGTTAGCGGGAGGGCGGATACGCAGTATTTT.